This T cell receptor beta chain was obtained from a study of blood T cell repertoires in COVID-19. Study-wide context: From the United States, Italy and Spain came samples of acute and convalescent COVID-19.

Profiled with immunoSEQ multiplex PCR; TCRdb holds only in-frame clones, not every one. The top ten clones hold about 4.5% of a sample with roughly 230,000 clones, around 81% of them seen once. V was shortened by 1 base and J by 3 bases, with 10 bases between the two germline ends. The germline CDR1 and CDR2 sequences are MGHRA and YSYEKL. This CDR3 has 14 residues. This clone turned up a few times. This TCR was recovered from a man between 50 and 59 years old with active or convalescent COVID-19. The chain couples TRBV4-1 to TRBJ2-7, with D possibly matching TRBD2 (5 bases). The sequenced sample consisted of peripheral blood. The CDR3 DNA reads TGCGCCAGCAGCCAAGTAGGTCGGGGCTACGAGCAGTACTTC. As protein: CASSQVGRGYEQYF.